Listed below are T cell receptor beta chains from one sample, sequenced in a study of T cells after yellow fever vaccination. TCRdb itself ran the 5' RACE reads through MiXCR, one entry per CDR3 protein. The data contain roughly 190,000 distinct CDR3 sequences, 11% of them singletons. The input for sequencing was CD8+ T cells sorted from PBMCs, taken 15 days after the yellow fever booster vaccination. These receptors were collected from a man in his late teens or twenties who received the YFV17D yellow fever vaccine. The CDR3 runs from the conserved cysteine through the conserved F or W. Some rows have no size entry. The others give once, few or many, or a class for an expanded clone.

TRBV9	few	TRBJ1-2	CASSEGGNYGYTF
TRBV4-1	few	TRBJ2-6	CATGQGAGANVLTF
TRBV29-1	NA	TRBJ2-5	CSVPEGTAYQETQYF
TRBV9	NA	TRBJ1-1	CASSVAGLNTEAFF
TRBV6-6	NA	TRBJ2-7	CASSYVASGAYEQYF
TRBV7-9	few	TRBJ1-1	CASSYTGSTEAFF
TRBV4-1	once	TRBJ2-7	CASSHDGTSYEQYF
TRBV5-1	many	TRBJ2-5	CASSPGEGNQETQYF
TRBV27	once	TRBJ2-1	CASNQGWGEEFNEQFF
TRBV6-2/TRBV6-3	NA	TRBJ1-1	CASRDRVGTEAFF
TRBV24-1	NA	TRBJ2-1	CATSDPPTDRYNEQFF
TRBV9	NA	TRBJ2-5	CASSVGTLYQETQYF
TRBV7-2	few	TRBJ2-1	CASSPALGGEQFF
TRBV19	NA	TRBJ1-5	CASSQGPLNQPQHF
TRBV20-1	NA	TRBJ2-3	CSARGGDGGDTQYF
TRBV27	NA	TRBJ2-4	CASSPGTSGGTQYF
TRBV19	few	TRBJ1-1	CASTYGPEAFF
TRBV4-1	NA	TRBJ2-3	CASSQVWTGEDTQYF
TRBV6-5	NA	TRBJ1-5	CASSYSSGLNQPQHF
TRBV27	few	TRBJ2-3	CASSASSGGAPDTQYF
TRBV29-1	few	TRBJ2-7	CSVERRDSGYEQYF
TRBV6-1	few	TRBJ1-2	CASSVLRGQGYTF
TRBV4-1	few	TRBJ2-1	CASRGLAYGNEQFF
TRBV4-3	many	TRBJ2-5	CASSRHKTVRGPQETQYF
TRBV6-4	NA	TRBJ2-1	CASSDDERGGYNEQFF
TRBV10-3	NA	TRBJ2-7	CAISNLHLAGNSYEQYF
TRBV11-2	few	TRBJ2-5	CASSSRDRPSETQYF
TRBV6-5	NA	TRBJ1-5	CASSAGITGRQPQHF
TRBV12-3/TRBV12-4	many	TRBJ1-1	CAGGGSGTEAFF
TRBV4-1	few	TRBJ1-1	CASSQALTGNTEAFF
TRBV7-6	NA	TRBJ2-5	CASSLDLAGKKTQYF
TRBV12-3/TRBV12-4	NA	TRBJ1-5	CASSLVGADQPQHF